This T cell receptor beta chain appears in the sequencing data of a study of Graves' ophthalmopathy and Graves' hyperthyroidism. This clonotype was counted a few times. RNA transcripts served as template for amplifying TCR beta CDR3 sequences. RT-PCR in the first round used HTBI primers; a second-round multiplex PCR followed. TCRdb used MiXCR to reprocess the multiplex PCR reads, holding one entry per CDR3 protein. The sample contains a few hundred thousand distinct CDR3 sequences, approximately 15% of which appear only once. The sample consisted of peripheral blood. The source is a woman younger than 30 with stable Graves' hyperthyroidism.

As DNA, the CDR3 is TGTGCCAGCAGCATGGGACAGGGTAACTATGGCTACACCTTC. Its translation: CASSMGQGNYGYTF. The chain employs TRBV7-9 and TRBJ1-2, with 9 nucleotides matching TRBD1. The junction had 2 bases not matched to a gene; V was cut back by 5 bases and J by 1 base. The CDR3 runs to 14 residues. Germline V lookup: CDR1 SEHNR, CDR2 FQNEAQ (reference sequence).